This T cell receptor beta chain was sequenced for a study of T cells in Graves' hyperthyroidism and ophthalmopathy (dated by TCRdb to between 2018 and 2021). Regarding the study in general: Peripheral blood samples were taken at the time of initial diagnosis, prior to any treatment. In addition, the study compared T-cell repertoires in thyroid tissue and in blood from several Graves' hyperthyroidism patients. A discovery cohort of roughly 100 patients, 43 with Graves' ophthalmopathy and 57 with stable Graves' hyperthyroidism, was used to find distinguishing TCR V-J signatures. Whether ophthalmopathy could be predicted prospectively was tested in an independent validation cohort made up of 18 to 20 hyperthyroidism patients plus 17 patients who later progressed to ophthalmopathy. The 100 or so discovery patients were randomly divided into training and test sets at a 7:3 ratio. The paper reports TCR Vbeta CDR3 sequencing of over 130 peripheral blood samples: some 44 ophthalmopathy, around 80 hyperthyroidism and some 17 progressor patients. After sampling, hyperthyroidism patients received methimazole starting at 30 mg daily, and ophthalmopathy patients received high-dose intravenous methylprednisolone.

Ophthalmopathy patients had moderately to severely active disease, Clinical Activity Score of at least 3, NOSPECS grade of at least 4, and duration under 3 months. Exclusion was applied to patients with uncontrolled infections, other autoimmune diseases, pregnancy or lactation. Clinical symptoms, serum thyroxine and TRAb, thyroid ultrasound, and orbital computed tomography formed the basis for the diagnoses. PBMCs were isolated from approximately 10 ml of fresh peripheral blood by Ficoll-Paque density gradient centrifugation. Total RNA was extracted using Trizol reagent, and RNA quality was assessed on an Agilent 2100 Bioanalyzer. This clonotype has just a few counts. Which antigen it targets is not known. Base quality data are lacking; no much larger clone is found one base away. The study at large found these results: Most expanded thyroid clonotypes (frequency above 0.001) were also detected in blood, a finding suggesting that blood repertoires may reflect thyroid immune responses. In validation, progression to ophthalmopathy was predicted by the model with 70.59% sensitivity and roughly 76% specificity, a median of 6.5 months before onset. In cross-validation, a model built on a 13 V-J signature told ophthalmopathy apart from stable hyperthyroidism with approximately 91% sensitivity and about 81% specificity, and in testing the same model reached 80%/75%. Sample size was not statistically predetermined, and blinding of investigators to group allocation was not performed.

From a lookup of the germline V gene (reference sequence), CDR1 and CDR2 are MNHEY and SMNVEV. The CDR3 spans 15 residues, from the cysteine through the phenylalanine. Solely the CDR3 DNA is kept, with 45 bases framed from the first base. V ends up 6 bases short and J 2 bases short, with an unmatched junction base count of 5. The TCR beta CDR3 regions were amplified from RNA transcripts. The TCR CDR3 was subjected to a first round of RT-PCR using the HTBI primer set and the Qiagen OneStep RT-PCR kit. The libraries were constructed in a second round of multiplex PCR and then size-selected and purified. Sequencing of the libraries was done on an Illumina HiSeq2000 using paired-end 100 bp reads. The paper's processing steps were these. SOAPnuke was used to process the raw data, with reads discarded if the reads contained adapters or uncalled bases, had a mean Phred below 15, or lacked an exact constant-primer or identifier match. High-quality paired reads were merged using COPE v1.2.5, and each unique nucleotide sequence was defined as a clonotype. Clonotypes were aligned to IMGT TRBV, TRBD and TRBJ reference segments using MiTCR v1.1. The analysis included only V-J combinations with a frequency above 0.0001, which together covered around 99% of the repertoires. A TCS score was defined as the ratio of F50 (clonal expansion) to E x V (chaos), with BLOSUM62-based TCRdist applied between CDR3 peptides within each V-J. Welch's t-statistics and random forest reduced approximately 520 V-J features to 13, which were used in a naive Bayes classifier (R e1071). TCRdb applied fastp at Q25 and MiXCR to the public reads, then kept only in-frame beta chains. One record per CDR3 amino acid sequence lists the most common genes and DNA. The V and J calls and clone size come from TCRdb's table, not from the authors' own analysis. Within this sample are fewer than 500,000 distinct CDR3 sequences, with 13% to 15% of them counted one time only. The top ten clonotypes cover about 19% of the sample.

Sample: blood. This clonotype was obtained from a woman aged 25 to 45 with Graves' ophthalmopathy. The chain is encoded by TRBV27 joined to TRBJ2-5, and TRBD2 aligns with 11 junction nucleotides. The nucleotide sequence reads TGTGCCAGCAGGACGGGACTAGCGGTACAAGAGACCCAGTACTTC. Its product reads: CASRTGLAVQETQYF.